Listed here are 30 T cell receptor beta chains from one sample, sequenced in a study of chemoradiotherapy in HPV16-positive cancers. Some clones are missing from TCRdb's copy, which holds only in-frame ones; the method was immunoSEQ multiplex PCR. This table holds about 53,000 clones, roughly 90% found once. This sample comprised blood, obtained from a patient who underwent chemoradiotherapy. The receptor set was obtained from a human donor with HPV-associated anogenital cancer.

The chain combines TRBV29-1 with TRBJ1-1; D is unresolved. V was trimmed by 1 base and J by 8 bases, leaving 2 bases between them. Germline V gene data show CDR1 as SQVTM and CDR2 as ANQGSEA. This CDR3 comprises 9 residues. CDR3 sequence (DNA): TGCAGCGTTGAAGGCGAAGCTTTCTTT. Its translation: CSVEGEAFF. The whole variable domain, filled in from reference TRBV29-1 and TRBJ1-1, reads SAVISQKPSRDICQRGTSLTIQCQVDSQVTMMFWYRQQPGQSLTLIATANQGSEATYESGFVIDKFPISRPNLTFSTLTVSNMSPEDSSIYLCSVEGEAFFGQGTRLTVV.

The chain's CDR3 is CASSLASLLKGTGDETGELFF. The CDR3 DNA reads TGCGCCAGCAGCTTGGCGTCGCTCTTAAAGGGGACAGGGGATGAAACCGGGGAGCTGTTTTTT. The chain has TRBV5-1 and TRBJ2-2; 10 bases map to TRBD1. The CDR3 loop spans 21 amino acids. The trim removed 0 bases at V and 5 bases at J, leaving 19 bases unmatched. Per the germline V gene, CDR1 is SGHRS and CDR2 is YFSETQ.

J is TRBJ2-7 and V is TRBV9, with 9 bases fitting TRBD2. Germline lookup yields CDR1 SGDLS and CDR2 YYNGEE. The CDR3 loop spans 17 amino acids. V lost 0 bases and J lost 0; bases outside the gene matches: 7. The CDR3 sequence: CASSVGGSGGSSYEQYF. The CDR3 DNA reads TGTGCCAGCAGCGTAGGTGGTAGCGGGGGTAGCTCCTACGAGCAGTACTTC.

The rearrangement uses TRBV6-5 and TRBJ1-6, with TRBD1 identical over 7 bases. The CDR3 sequence is 16 residues long. Germline V gives CDR1 MNHEY, CDR2 SVGAGI. V shed 1 base, J shed 11 bases, and the junction held 11 bases outside the gene matches. The CDR3, as DNA: TGTGCCAGCAGTTACTTGACAGGGACCGAGAGGGCACCCCTCCACTTT. It specifies CASSYLTGTERAPLHF.

The genes are TRBV5-4 and TRBJ2-1; D possibly corresponds to TRBD1 (7 bases). This CDR3 has 15 residues. Germline V gives CDR1 SGHNT, CDR2 YYREEE (reference sequence). V lost 1 base and J 2 bases, leaving 10 bases between the germline ends. The CDR3: CASSLQGGPYNEQFF. For the CDR3, the DNA is TGTGCCAGCAGCTTGCAGGGGGGCCCCTACAATGAGCAGTTCTTC.

The genes are TRBV6-5 and TRBJ1-2, with 10 nucleotides matching TRBD1. The germline gives CDR1 MNHEY, CDR2 SVGAGI. This CDR3 region has 15 residues. Trimming removed 0 bases from V and 5 bases from J; junction bases left unmatched: 3. The CDR3, as DNA: TGTGCCAGCAGTTACTCGACAGGGGGCTGGTATGGCTACACCTTC. Translating gives CASSYSTGGWYGYTF.

This chain joins TRBV27 and TRBJ2-1; the D gene is possibly TRBD1 (6 bases). Trimming took off 3 bases at V and 6 bases at J, with 12 bases between the two ends. The CDR3 contains 14 residues. CDR1 and CDR2 (germline): MNHEY, SMNVEV (reference sequence). CDR3 residues: CASSLYRVGNEQFF. The CDR3 DNA reads TGTGCCAGCAGTTTGTACAGGGTAGGCAATGAGCAGTTCTTC.

The chain is built from TRBV30 and TRBJ2-7; D might be TRBD2 (5 bases). This CDR3 region has 11 residues. Trimming took off 7 bases at V and 1 base at J, with 8 bases between the two ends. CDR1 and CDR2 from the germline V gene are GTSNPN and SVGIG (reference sequence). The CDR3 protein is CASGVSYEQYF. CDR3 DNA: TGTGCCTCCGGGGTGTCCTACGAGCAGTACTTC. Variable domain in full (rest from reference TRBV30 and TRBJ2-7): SQTIHQWPATLVQPVGSPLSLECTVEGTSNPNLYWYRQAAGRGLQLLFYSVGIGQISSEVPQNLSASRPQDRQFILSSKKLLLSDSGFYLCASGVSYEQYFGPGTRLTVT.

The rearrangement links TRBV7-2 to TRBJ2-1, with 11 bases that match TRBD2. The CDR3 spans 15 residues. CDR1 and CDR2 (germline): SGHTA, FQGNSA. Germline trimming cut 5 bases from V and 6 bases from J; bases unmatched to any gene: 6. DNA of the CDR3: TGTGCCAGCAGCCTTAGCGGGGGGGCCTCCAATGAGCAGTTCTTC. Amino acid sequence: CASSLSGGASNEQFF.

The V gene is TRBV28, the J gene TRBJ2-7, with 10 bases lining up with TRBD1. The germline CDR1 and CDR2 sequences are MDHEN and SYDVKM. V lost 4 bases and J lost 2; bases outside the gene matches: 14. The CDR3 covers 18 residues. In DNA, the CDR3 is TGTGCCAGCAGTTCCTACCCCTTCCGGGGACAGGGGACCTACGAGCAGTACTTC. Its protein product is CASSSYPFRGQGTYEQYF.

The chain couples TRBV11-2 to TRBJ1-1; D uncertain. This CDR3 contains 15 residues. Trimming stripped 4 bases from V and 0 bases from J, with 12 bases between. Looked up from germline, CDR1 is SGHAT and CDR2 is FQNNGV. DNA for the CDR3: TGTGCCAGCAGCTCAGGACGGGGATTGAACACTGAAGCTTTCTTT. As protein: CASSSGRGLNTEAFF. Full variable domain (outside the CDR3, taken from reference TRBV11-2 and TRBJ1-1): EAGVAQSPRYKIIEKRQSVAFWCNPISGHATLYWYQQILGQGPKLLIQFQNNGVVDDSQLPKDRFSAERLKGVDSTLKIQPAKLEDSAVYLCASSSGRGLNTEAFFGQGTRLTVV.

The V call is TRBV19, the J call TRBJ2-2, with 10 bases that match TRBD2. The length of the CDR3 is 13 residues. The V gene end was trimmed by 7 bases and the J gene end by 5 bases; junction bases not matched to a gene: 1. CDR1 and CDR2 (germline): LNHDA, SQIVND (reference sequence). The CDR3: CASKTSGTGELFF. The CDR3 DNA reads as TGTGCCAGTAAGACTAGCGGGACCGGGGAGCTGTTTTTT.

The chain joins TRBV19 to TRBJ1-1; a weak D match, TRBD1 (6 bases). This CDR3 is built from 18 residues. CDR1 and CDR2 (germline): LNHDA, SQIVND (reference sequence). The germline V and J ends were trimmed by 7 bases and 0 bases, with 24 bases remaining between them. CDR3 nucleotide sequence: TGTGCCAGTATTCCTCATACTGGGGGCGCAGGGATGAACACTGAAGCTTTCTTT. Encoded protein: CASIPHTGGAGMNTEAFF.

The V call is TRBV5-4, the J call TRBJ2-5, with a tentative D call TRBD2 (5 bases). Germline V gene lookup returns CDR1 SGHNT and CDR2 YYREEE (reference sequence). Trimming stripped 3 bases from V and 4 bases from J, with 16 bases between. The CDR3 length is 15 residues. The CDR3 DNA reads as TGTGCCAGCAGCTCATCCCACACCGGAGGAGAGACCCAGTACTTC. Translating gives CASSSSHTGGETQYF.

This clone was counted a single time. CDR3 loop: CAWSGPGLGTEAFF. The DNA for the CDR3 is TGTGCCTGGAGTGGGCCCGGCTTGGGAACTGAAGCTTTCTTT. V gene TRBV30 combines with J gene TRBJ1-1; no definite D call. From germline, CDR1 is GTSNPN and CDR2 SVGIG (reference sequence). The CDR3 consists of 14 residues. Trimming removed 1 base from V and 5 bases from J, with 14 bases in between.

This chain connects TRBV5-4 to TRBJ1-1, with TRBD1 matching over 11 bases. With V trimmed by 3 bases and J by 0 bases, 13 bases remained unmatched. Looked up from germline, CDR1 is SGHNT and CDR2 is YYREEE (reference sequence). CDR3 length: 19 amino acids. The CDR3 is CASSSGRRDRGNMNTEAFF. The CDR3 DNA reads as TGTGCCAGCAGCTCGGGCAGACGGGACAGGGGGAACATGAACACTGAAGCTTTCTTT.

V is TRBV6-5 and J is TRBJ2-7; 8 bases line up with TRBD1. With 6 bases clipped from V and 3 bases from J, the junction kept 7 bases outside the gene matches. From germline, CDR1 is MNHEY and CDR2 SVGAGI. This CDR3 is built from 14 residues. In nucleotides, the CDR3 is TGTGCCAGCAGCCGCTCCGGGACAGGCTACGAGCAGTACTTC. Its protein product is CASSRSGTGYEQYF.

CDR3 coding DNA: TGTGCCAGCAGTGCCCAGAGCTCCTACAATGAGCAGTTCTTC. Amino acid sequence: CASSAQSSYNEQFF. V gene TRBV27 combines with J gene TRBJ2-1; no firm D call. The CDR3 totals 14 residues. Trimming took 5 bases from V and 0 from J, leaving 8 bases between them. CDR1 and CDR2 from the germline V gene are MNHEY and SMNVEV (reference sequence).

V usage is TRBV7-9 and J usage is TRBJ1-5, with a tentative D call TRBD1 (6 bases). This CDR3 has 13 residues. Looked up from germline, CDR1 is SEHNR and CDR2 is FQNEAQ (reference sequence). Trimming pared 8 bases from V and 6 bases from J, leaving 14 bases between. The CDR3 loop is CASQSEGGQPQHF. Written as DNA, the CDR3 is TGTGCCAGCCAATCTGAGGGGGGTCAGCCCCAGCATTTT.

The chain recombines TRBV5-1 with TRBJ1-3; D uncertain. The CDR3 contains 16 residues. Trimming cost V 0 bases and J 0 bases, with 10 bases left between them. CDR1 and CDR2 from the germline V gene are SGHRS and YFSETQ. The CDR3 DNA reads TGCGCCAGCAGCTTGGAGCCTCTAACCTCTGGAAACACCATATATTTT. Its translation is CASSLEPLTSGNTIYF.

The chain joins TRBV29-1 to TRBJ2-7; unclear D gene. The CDR3 runs to 13 residues. Looked up from germline, CDR1 is SQVTM and CDR2 is ANQGSEA. Trimming pared 4 bases from V and 5 bases from J, leaving 15 bases between. The CDR3 loop reads CSVVSGPSHEQYF. Written as DNA, the CDR3 is TGCAGCGTTGTAAGTGGTCCGTCCCACGAGCAGTACTTC.

This clone has a handful of counts. The CDR3: CASSQSVSGDGYTF. The CDR3 DNA follows: TGTGCCAGCAGCCAATCTGTGTCAGGCGATGGCTACACCTTC. V is TRBV7-9 and J is TRBJ1-2, with D unresolved. CDR1 and CDR2 (germline): SEHNR, FQNEAQ (reference sequence). This CDR3 comprises 14 residues. Between the trimmed V and J ends, which lost 5 bases and 6 bases, there was a span of 16 bases.

The CDR3 region has the DNA TGTGCCTGGAGTGTACGTGCAGGGATCTCCCGAGCTTTCTTT. Protein product: CAWSVRAGISRAFF. The chain employs TRBV30 and TRBJ1-1; D is perhaps TRBD1 (5 bases). This CDR3 is built from 14 residues. The V end lost 0 bases, the J end lost 10 bases, and 18 bases lay between the germline ends. Germline CDR1 and CDR2: GTSNPN and SVGIG (reference sequence). Complete variable domain (other parts from reference TRBV30 and TRBJ1-1): SQTIHQWPATLVQPVGSPLSLECTVEGTSNPNLYWYRQAAGRGLQLLFYSVGIGQISSEVPQNLSASRPQDRQFILSSKKLLLSDSGFYLCAWSVRAGISRAFFGQGTRLTVV.

The chain is built from TRBV9 and TRBJ2-7; D might be TRBD1 (6 bases). CDR1 and CDR2 (germline): SGDLS, YYNGEE. The CDR3 loop spans 13 amino acids. V was pared by 0 bases and J by 5 bases, with 9 bases between. Here the CDR3 DNA reads TGTGCCAGCAGCGTAGATGAGGGGGACGAGCAGTACTTC. Encoded protein: CASSVDEGDEQYF.

The CDR3 DNA is TGTGCCAGCAGCTTAGAAAGGCCCTACGAGCAGTACTTC. Protein: CASSLERPYEQYF. V is TRBV7-2 and J is TRBJ2-7; no definite D call. Deletions cut 1 base from V and 2 bases from J, with 6 bases between. Germline V gene data show CDR1 as SGHTA and CDR2 as FQGNSA. This CDR3 spans 13 amino acids.

This clone is deemed medium-sized. V usage is TRBV5-4 and J usage is TRBJ2-7; D is perhaps TRBD1 or TRBD2 (5 bases each). The CDR3 extends over 14 amino acids. V was trimmed by 0 bases and J by 2 bases, leaving 9 bases between them. Looked up from germline, CDR1 is SGHNT and CDR2 is YYREEE (reference sequence). For the CDR3, the DNA is TGTGCCAGCAGCTTGGAGCAGGGACCCTACGAGCAGTACTTC. Translation gives CASSLEQGPYEQYF. The whole variable domain, filled in from reference TRBV5-4 and TRBJ2-7, reads ETGVTQSPTHLIKTRGQQVTLRCSSQSGHNTVSWYQQALGQGPQFIFQYYREEENGRGNFPPRFSGLQFPNYSSELNVNALELDDSALYLCASSLEQGPYEQYFGPGTRLTVT.

The genes are TRBV7-6 and TRBJ2-3; TRBD1 is a possible D gene (5 bases). The V end was cut by 2 bases, the J end by 2 bases, with 8 bases between. The CDR3 covers 14 residues. CDR1 is SGHVS, CDR2 FNYEAQ, per germline. The chain's CDR3 is CASSLNRFTDTQYF. The CDR3 region has the DNA TGTGCCAGCAGCTTAAACAGGTTCACAGATACGCAGTATTTT. The full variable domain, rest sourced from reference TRBV7-6 and TRBJ2-3, is GAGVSQSPRYKVTKRGQDVALRCDPISGHVSLYWYRQALGQGPEFLTYFNYEAQQDKSGLPNDRFSAERPEGSISTLTIQRTEQRDSAMYRCASSLNRFTDTQYFGPGTRLTVL.

This sequence joins TRBV6-5 and TRBJ1-1; a weak D match, TRBD1 (6 bases). The germline V and J ends were trimmed by 6 bases and 1 base, with 15 bases remaining between them. Germline loops: CDR1 MNHEY, CDR2 SVGAGI. The CDR3 covers 15 residues. CDR3 nucleotide sequence: TGTGCCAGCAGCCCCGACAGGCGAAAGAACACTGAAGCTTTCTTT. Translated, it gives CASSPDRRKNTEAFF.

This chain connects TRBV6-5 to TRBJ2-7; a possible D gene is TRBD2 (5 bases). Germline V gives CDR1 MNHEY, CDR2 SVGAGI. The CDR3 has 13 amino acids. V lost 11 bases and J lost 6, with 20 bases in between. CDR3 DNA: TGTGCCGTGCAAGAGGCGGGTTTGAGCGAGCAGTACTTC. Its protein is CAVQEAGLSEQYF.

V is TRBV9 and J is TRBJ2-1, with 7 nucleotides matching TRBD2. With V trimmed by 3 bases and J by 10 bases, 16 bases remained unmatched. The CDR3 covers 16 residues. Germline lookup yields CDR1 SGDLS and CDR2 YYNGEE. The CDR3 loop reads CASSEGLEGRGYEQFF. The CDR3, as DNA: TGTGCCAGCAGCGAGGGGCTCGAAGGGAGGGGCTACGAGCAGTTCTTC.